This note documents a single T cell receptor beta chain sequence. Its specificity is unknown. This CDR3 is also generated by other DNA sequences in the sample. Sorted-subset replicate PCRs used around 220 ng DNA, approximately 30,000 T cell genomes. Sequencing was performed with immunoSEQ multiplex PCR; in TCRdb, only in-frame clones are kept and a portion is missing. The sample lists about 2 million clones, roughly 94% seen once, with about 1.1% in the top ten. Naive CD8 cells, CD45RO-negative and positively selected for CCR7, excluded terminally differentiated effector memory CD45RA+ cells. The sample originates from a study of shared clonotypes between healthy human individuals. The V end was cut by 8 bases, the J end by 5 bases, with 12 bases between. The CDR3 is 12 amino acids. Germline CDR1 is SGHNT and CDR2 is YENEEA. Study-level points and caveats: Clonotypes which were not shared had lower generation probabilities than clonotypes that all four donors shared. Approximately 5% was the fraction of naive CD4 clonotypes found shared across a few donors. The authors expected sequencing depth to affect clonotype sharing among donors.

The clonotype originates from a man between 18 and 35 years old in good health. This rearrangement joins TRBV11-3 to TRBJ2-5; tentatively, D is TRBD1 (5 bases). Material: naive CD8+ T cells sorted from blood. The CDR3, as DNA: TGTGCCAGCTCAAATCCAGGGGAGACCCAGTACTTC. It translates to CASSNPGETQYF.